This is a list of T cell receptor beta chains from one sample in a study of blood T cell repertoires in COVID-19. Produced via immunoSEQ multiplex PCR; TCRdb's table is partial and in-frame only. The sample includes approximately 170,000 clones, 79% of them seen just once. The sample taken for sequencing was PBMCs or T cells enriched from blood (not recorded which). The source is a woman in her sixties or seventies in a cohort exposed to, infected with or recovered from COVID-19 (not recorded which). CDR3s include the opening cysteine and the closing phenylalanine or tryptophan. D genes are given only for firm matches. Clone size is not always given. Where it is, it says once, few, many or a class for expanded clones.

TRBV2	NA	TRBJ1-2	NA	CASSEARRLRPNYGYTF	TGTGCCAGCAGTGAAGCGAGGAGGCTTCGGCCAAACTATGGCTACACCTTC
TRBV18	TRBD1	TRBJ2-3	once	CASSVQGHIYTDTQYF	TGTGCCAGCTCAGTACAGGGGCACATATACACAGATACGCAGTATTTT
TRBV5-5	TRBD1	TRBJ1-6	NA	CASSLGPRGPGSPLHF	TGTGCCAGCAGCTTGGGGCCCAGGGGGCCGGGTTCACCCCTCCACTTT
TRBV24-1	NA	TRBJ2-1	many	CATSTDSNNEQFF	TGTGCCACCAGTACGGACTCTAACAATGAGCAGTTCTTC
TRBV7-9	NA	TRBJ1-1	NA	CASSPRTEGEAFF	TGTGCCAGCAGCCCCCGGACAGAGGGTGAAGCTTTCTTT
TRBV3-1/TRBV3-2	TRBD2	TRBJ2-7	NA	CASSPLAGVSYEQYF	TGTGCCAGCAGCCCCCTAGCGGGAGTCTCCTACGAGCAGTACTTC
TRBV5-1	TRBD1	TRBJ1-3	NA	CASSITGAVSGNTIYF	TGCGCCAGCAGCATAACAGGGGCCGTCTCTGGAAACACCATATATTTT
TRBV30	TRBD1	TRBJ1-1	NA	CAWSVPGQGRTAFF	TGTGCCTGGAGTGTACCGGGACAGGGGAGAACAGCTTTCTTT
TRBV5-4	NA	TRBJ2-1	NA	CASSLVERNEQFF	TGTGCCAGCAGCTTGGTGGAGAGGAATGAGCAGTTCTTC
TRBV6-5	NA	TRBJ2-1	few	CASRVLVPNEQFF	TGTGCCAGCAGGGTACTAGTTCCCAATGAGCAGTTCTTC
TRBV28	TRBD1	TRBJ2-1	NA	CASTGTGRINEQFF	TGTGCCAGCACCGGGACAGGGAGGATAAATGAGCAGTTCTTC
TRBV5-4	TRBD2	TRBJ2-1	once	CASSLAPGLAGNEQFF	TGTGCCAGCAGCTTGGCGCCGGGACTAGCCGGCAATGAGCAGTTCTTC
TRBV10-3	TRBD1	TRBJ2-3	NA	CAISRRGQGEAVDTQYF	TGTGCCATCTCCCGTCGGGGACAGGGGGAGGCGGTGGATACGCAGTATTTT
TRBV24-1	TRBD1	TRBJ1-5	NA	CATSDRTGGEGPQHF	TGTGCCACCAGTGACCGGACAGGGGGCGAGGGACCCCAGCATTTT
TRBV5-5	NA	TRBJ2-7	many	CASSRTNGGGQYF	TGTGCCAGCAGCCGCACAAATGGTGGTGGGCAGTACTTC
TRBV7-2	TRBD2	TRBJ2-2	NA	CASSWGLAGGFTGELFF	TGTGCCAGCAGCTGGGGACTAGCGGGAGGGTTCACCGGGGAGCTGTTTTTT
TRBV28	NA	TRBJ2-2	NA	CAIASQGNTGELFF	TGTGCCATCGCCTCACAGGGAAACACCGGGGAGCTGTTTTTT
TRBV5-1	NA	TRBJ1-1	NA	CASSLDGTGNTEAFF	TGCGCCAGCAGCTTGGACGGTACAGGGAACACTGAAGCTTTCTTT
TRBV19	NA	TRBJ1-2	NA	CASTVSGANYGYTF	TGTGCCAGTACGGTTTCTGGAGCTAACTATGGCTACACCTTC
TRBV2	TRBD2	TRBJ2-5	once	CASSLGLAGGRETQYF	TGTGCCAGCAGTCTTGGACTAGCGGGAGGGAGAGAGACCCAGTACTTC
TRBV28	TRBD2	TRBJ2-7	few	CASSGTSGSTYEQYF	TGTGCCAGCAGTGGAACTAGCGGGTCGACCTACGAGCAGTACTTC
TRBV11-2	NA	TRBJ2-5	NA	CASSLIPDSQETQYF	TGTGCCAGCAGCTTAATCCCCGACAGCCAAGAGACCCAGTACTTC